This T cell receptor (beta chain) was documented in a study of blood T cell repertoires in COVID-19. Study in general: Samples came from the United States, Italy and Spain, spanning acute and convalescent COVID-19. The cDNA or gDNA used as material had been derived from T cells, B-cell-depleted T cells, or PBMCs.

With V trimmed by 4 bases and J by 2 bases, 3 bases remained unmatched. Germline CDR1 reads SGHTA; CDR2 reads FQGTGA. There are 15 residues in the CDR3. Under the authors' procedure: The authors estimated nucleated cell counts from reference gene primer amplification. TCRdb's copy holds only in-frame clones and misses some; the assay was immunoSEQ multiplex PCR. That table is the source of V, J and clone size, and D and trimming were worked out from the DNA. The repertoire holds 150,000 to 200,000 clones, 80% to 90% seen once, with around 3.9% in the top ten. This clone was recorded a few times. The sequencing input was peripheral blood. This TCR came from an older woman who had recovered from COVID-19. The chain combines TRBV7-3 with TRBJ2-1; 9 bases line up with TRBD2. CDR3 in DNA: TGTGCCAGCAGCTATTTAGCGGGGGCCTACAATGAGCAGTTCTTC. It is translated as CASSYLAGAYNEQFF. Complete variable domain (other parts from reference TRBV7-3 and TRBJ2-1): GAGVSQTPSNKVTEKGKYVELRCDPISGHTALYWYRQSLGQGPEFLIYFQGTGAADDSGLPNDRFFAVRPEGSVSTLKIQRTERGDSAVYLCASSYLAGAYNEQFFGPGTRLTVL.